Listed here are 27 T cell receptor beta chains from one sample, sequenced in a study of blood T cell repertoires in COVID-19. Here immunoSEQ multiplex PCR was the method, and the copy in TCRdb shows in-frame clones only, minus some. Found here are over 400,000 clones, around nine tenths of them singletons; the top ten hold 7.8%. Sequenced: peripheral blood. The receptors originated from a woman aged 45-60 years with COVID-19, enrolled during active disease.

This clone occurred a few times. The V call is TRBV29-1, the J call TRBJ1-1, with D unresolved. Per germline, CDR1 SQVTM and CDR2 ANQGSEA. The CDR3 consists of 13 residues. V was cut by 5 bases and J by 1 base, with 11 bases left in between. CDR3 amino acids: CSVNAGRNTEAFF. As DNA, the CDR3 is TGCAGCGTTAACGCCGGGAGGAACACTGAAGCTTTCTTT.

This sequence joins TRBV4-2 and TRBJ2-3; 7 positions match TRBD1. V shed 0 bases and J 3 bases; nucleotides not matched to a gene: 6. Germline CDR1 reads LGHNA; CDR2 reads YNFKEQ. CDR3 size: 16 residues. CDR3 sequence (DNA): TGTGCCAGCAGCCAAGAAGGGGGCCCTTGGACAGATACGCAGTATTTT. Translation: CASSQEGGPWTDTQYF.

Details on this clone: Other DNA sequences from this sample encode an identical CDR3 as well. The chain is built from TRBV9 and TRBJ1-1; D is possibly TRBD1 (6 bases). CDR1 and CDR2 (germline): SGDLS, YYNGEE. This CDR3 contains 13 residues. Trimming took off 3 bases at V and 5 bases at J, with 11 bases between the two ends. CDR3 sequence reads: CASSGQGRTEAFF. CDR3 bases: TGTGCCAGCAGCGGGCAGGGGAGAACTGAAGCTTTCTTT.

CDR3 DNA sequence: TGTGCCAGCAGTTACCGCGACAGCACCAATGAGCAGTTCTTC. Protein sequence: CASSYRDSTNEQFF. V usage is TRBV6-5 and J usage is TRBJ2-1; a weak D match, TRBD1 (5 bases). Germline CDR1 reads MNHEY; CDR2 reads SVGAGI. Trimming pared 2 bases from V and 6 bases from J, leaving 11 bases between. The CDR3 spans 14 residues.

The gene calls are TRBV19 and TRBJ2-1; 8 bases match TRBD1. After removal of 2 bases from V and 8 bases from J, the junction contained 5 bases not matched to a gene. The V gene's germline CDR1 is LNHDA and CDR2 SQIVND (reference sequence). The CDR3 runs 14 residues. CDR3 bases: TGTGCCAGTAGTATAAGGGGGACAGGAGATGAGCAGTTCTTC. Translating it yields CASSIRGTGDEQFF.

The gene calls are TRBV3-1 (or the pseudogene TRBV3-2) and TRBJ1-1; D possibly corresponds to TRBD1 (6 bases). Germline V lookup: CDR1 LGHDT, CDR2 YNNKEL (reference sequence). The length of the CDR3 is 14 residues. Trimming pared 4 bases from V and 7 bases from J, leaving 16 bases between. The DNA of the CDR3 is TGTGCCAGCAGCCTTAGCGGGACACGGGTTGAAGCTTTCTTT. This sequence encodes CASSLSGTRVEAFF.

This rearrangement joins TRBV24-1 to TRBJ2-1, with TRBD1 matching over 10 bases. Per germline, CDR1 KGHDR and CDR2 SFDVKD. V lost 3 bases to trimming and J lost 7 bases; unmatched junction nucleotides: 2. This CDR3 contains 14 residues. CDR3 in amino acids: CATSDRGQGNEQFF. CDR3 bases: TGTGCCACCAGTGATAGGGGACAGGGGAATGAGCAGTTCTTC.

This clone has just one count. The chain couples TRBV2 to TRBJ2-1; D uncertain. Trimming took off 8 bases at V and 3 bases at J, with 5 bases between the two ends. Germline V gene sequence: CDR1 SNHLY, CDR2 FYNNEI. The CDR3 loop spans 11 amino acids. CDR3 region: CASSLYNEQFF. In DNA form, the CDR3 reads TGTGCCAGCTCACTCTACAATGAGCAGTTCTTC.

The J gene is TRBJ2-7, the V gene TRBV11-2; 9 nucleotides agree with TRBD1. CDR3 length: 13 residues. V was clipped by 7 bases and J by 3 bases; unmatched bases: 4. The germline gives CDR1 SGHAT, CDR2 FQNNGV. The CDR3: CASTRDRDYEQYF. The CDR3 DNA reads TGTGCCAGCACCAGGGACAGGGACTACGAGCAGTACTTC.

The chain joins TRBV3-1 (or the pseudogene TRBV3-2) to TRBJ2-1; 11 bases match TRBD2. V was pared by 8 bases and J by 0 bases, with 9 bases of the junction left unmatched. The CDR3 has 17 residues. Germline CDR1 is LGHDT and CDR2 is YNNKEL (reference sequence). CDR3 coding DNA: TGTGCCAGCGGAAGGGCTAGCGGGGGGAGCTCCTACAATGAGCAGTTCTTC. It encodes CASGRASGGSSYNEQFF.

This clone was detected only once. The gene calls are TRBV6-5 and TRBJ1-2; 7 nucleotides align to TRBD1. CDR1 is MNHEY and CDR2 is SVGAGI in the germline V gene. This CDR3 spans 12 amino acids. Trimming at V came to 9 bases and at J to 4 bases, leaving 5 bases not matched to a gene. DNA for the CDR3: TGTGCCAGTTATGCAGGGGGCTATGGCTACACCTTC. This sequence encodes CASYAGGYGYTF.

This sequence joins TRBV19 and TRBJ1-2; TRBD1 aligns across 7 bases. The J segment lost 7 bases and the V segment lost 5 bases, leaving 19 bases of the junction unmatched. The CDR3 covers 17 residues. Germline V gene data show CDR1 as LNHDA and CDR2 as SQIVND (reference sequence). In DNA, the CDR3 is TGTGCCAGTAGTCCAAGGGGGCCGTTTGACGGGAAGGGTGGCTACACCTTC. Translated, it gives CASSPRGPFDGKGGYTF.

This sequence joins TRBV5-5 and TRBJ1-1, with D tentatively TRBD1 (5 bases). Trimming shortened V by 4 bases and J by 6 bases, and 19 bases separated the two germline ends. The CDR3 length is 15 residues. From germline, CDR1 is SGHKS and CDR2 YYEKEE (reference sequence). The CDR3, as DNA: TGTGCCAGCAGCCTTATCCAGGGATCTGAGGCTGAAGCTTTCTTT. Its translation: CASSLIQGSEAEAFF.

This clone turned up a few times. Other nucleotide sequences from this sample produce the same CDR3. This rearrangement joins TRBV3-1 (or the pseudogene TRBV3-2) to TRBJ2-7; no firm D call. Germline lookup yields CDR1 LGHDT and CDR2 YNNKEL (reference sequence). The CDR3 runs to 14 residues. Between the trimmed V and J ends, which lost 1 base and 0 bases, there was a span of 7 bases. The CDR3 nucleotides read TGTGCCAGCAGCCAAGGAACAGACTCCTACGAGCAGTACTTC. Its translation: CASSQGTDSYEQYF.

This sequence joins TRBV11-2 and TRBJ2-3; 7 nucleotides align to TRBD1. With 5 bases clipped from V and 10 bases from J, the junction kept 15 bases outside the gene matches. This CDR3 has 15 amino acids. CDR1 and CDR2 (germline): SGHAT, FQNNGV. The CDR3 nucleotides read TGTGCCAGCAGCCCCGACAGGGTATCGGGCCTTCCGCAGTATTTT. Amino acid sequence: CASSPDRVSGLPQYF.

The chain joins TRBV5-1 to TRBJ2-1; 9 bases match TRBD2. Germline-derived CDR1 and CDR2 are SGHRS and YFSETQ. The trim removed 2 bases at V and 6 bases at J, leaving 9 bases unmatched. This CDR3 contains 16 residues. The CDR3 DNA sequence: TGCGCCAGCAGCTTAGGTATAGCGGGGGTCTCCAATGAGCAGTTCTTC. This sequence encodes CASSLGIAGVSNEQFF.

This chain connects TRBV24-1 to TRBJ2-3; 7 nucleotides agree with TRBD1. The CDR3 is made up of 14 amino acids. Germline V CDR1 and CDR2: KGHDR, SFDVKD. The ends lost 4 bases at V and 4 bases at J; junction bases unmatched: 4. The CDR3, as DNA: TGTGCCACCAGTGACCCGCAGGGGGCAGATACGCAGTATTTT. Amino acid sequence: CATSDPQGADTQYF.

The chain is built from TRBV6-5 and TRBJ1-3; TRBD1 agrees at 8 bases. V was clipped by 5 bases and J by 2 bases; unmatched bases: 5. Germline-derived CDR1 and CDR2 are MNHEY and SVGAGI. The CDR3 loop spans 15 amino acids. The CDR3 bases are TGTGCCAGCAGTAGACAGGGACAGGCTGGAAACACCATATATTTT. This codes for CASSRQGQAGNTIYF.

This clone was counted once. The V and J genes are TRBV2 and TRBJ1-4; 10 bases match TRBD1. Trimming cost V 7 bases and J 4 bases; bases outside gene matches: 9. CDR3 length: 16 residues. In germline, CDR1 is SNHLY, CDR2 FYNNEI. This chain's CDR3 is CASIDRGPSSNEKLFF. DNA of the CDR3: TGTGCCAGCATAGACAGGGGGCCATCTAGTAATGAAAAACTGTTTTTT.

The chain links TRBV28 to TRBJ2-7; 9 bases map to TRBD2. The CDR3 is made up of 16 amino acids. CDR1 and CDR2 from the germline V gene are MDHEN and SYDVKM. V trimming: 5 bases; J trimming: 2 bases; junction bases outside the gene matches: 10. The CDR3 DNA follows: TGTGCCAGCAGTGTCGGACTAGCGCGTTCCCCCTACGAGCAGTACTTC. Translating it yields CASSVGLARSPYEQYF.

The V call is TRBV5-1, the J call TRBJ1-4, with 11 bases matching TRBD1. Germline CDR1 SGHRS, CDR2 YFSETQ. The ends lost 4 bases at V and 7 bases at J; junction bases unmatched: 9. The CDR3 runs 16 residues. CDR3 in amino acids: CASSVGQGVDPEKLFF. For the CDR3, the DNA is TGCGCCAGCAGCGTGGGACAGGGGGTGGATCCTGAAAAACTGTTTTTT.

The chain carries TRBV2 and TRBJ1-2; 8 nucleotides line up with TRBD1. From germline, CDR1 is SNHLY and CDR2 FYNNEI. This CDR3 is built from 12 residues. V lost 4 bases to trimming and J lost 8 bases; unmatched junction nucleotides: 3. CDR3 DNA: TGTGCCAGCAGTGGGACAGGGATCGGCTACACCTTC. This translates into CASSGTGIGYTF. The full variable domain, its missing parts supplied by reference TRBV2 and TRBJ1-2, is EPEVTQTPSHQVTQMGQEVILRCVPISNHLYFYWYRQILGQKVEFLVSFYNNEISEKSEIFDDQFSVERPDGSNFTLKIRSTKLEDSAMYFCASSGTGIGYTFGSGTRLTVV.

This chain connects TRBV12-5 to TRBJ1-1, with 7 bases that match TRBD1. V gave up 5 bases and J gave up 1 base; unmatched junction bases: 4. Germline values: CDR1 LGHNT, CDR2 FRNRAP. CDR3 length: 14 residues. This CDR3 is CASGQDRSNTEAFF. The DNA of the CDR3 is TGTGCTAGTGGTCAGGACAGGTCGAACACTGAAGCTTTCTTT.

The chain recombines TRBV12-3 or TRBV12-4 with TRBJ2-7; D might be TRBD1 (6 bases). The CDR3 is 12 amino acids. Trimming took off 6 bases at V and 5 bases at J, with 11 bases between the two ends. The CDR3 protein is CASSTGPDEQYF. The CDR3 nucleotides read TGTGCCAGCAGCACAGGGCCCGACGAGCAGTACTTC.

Remarks on this clone: The same CDR3 arises from other DNA sequences in this sample as well. The CDR3 DNA is TGTGCCAGCAGCCCCCGGGACAGGGACTACGAGCAGTACTTC. This encodes CASSPRDRDYEQYF. The chain carries TRBV7-9 and TRBJ2-7; 9 bases line up with TRBD1. V dropped 5 bases and J dropped 3; count of bases not matched to a gene: 5. The V gene's germline CDR1 is SEHNR and CDR2 FQNEAQ (reference sequence). The CDR3 extends over 14 amino acids.

CDR3 in DNA: TGTGCCAGCTCGACAGGGTTCTCCGAGCAGTACTTC. Protein: CASSTGFSEQYF. The rearrangement uses TRBV27 and TRBJ2-7, with 7 nucleotides matching TRBD1. The ends lost 8 bases at V and 6 bases at J; junction bases unmatched: 7. Per the germline V gene, CDR1 is MNHEY and CDR2 is SMNVEV (reference sequence). This CDR3 has 12 residues.

Worth noting for this clone: An end of the junction does not agree with germline; a read error may underlie this. J is TRBJ1-2 and V is TRBV4-1, with 9 bases matching TRBD1. The CDR3 covers 13 residues. Per the germline V gene, CDR1 is MGHRA and CDR2 is YSYEKL. The CDR3 DNA reads TGCGCCAGCAGCAAGGGACAGGGTAATGGGTACACCTTC. Protein sequence: CASSKGQGNGYTF.